These 20 T cell receptor beta chains originate from one sample sequenced in a study of cytomegalovirus exposure and HLA in healthy donors (dated by TCRdb to 2016 to 2017). The library was generated by the immunoSEQ multiplex PCR assay. The multiplex PCR relied on a mix of 60 forward primers for TCR Vbeta segments and 13 reverse primers for TCR Jbeta segments. This immuneACCESS table, as held by TCRdb, lists in-frame sequences with V and J called but not all clones. Of the missing ones, under half trace to an unresolved V gene in checked studies; the others have no known cause. In this sample the table shows about 120,000 clones, under 80% of which occur a single time. Roughly 30% of the sample goes to the ten largest clones. Material: PBMCs. The receptor source for this set is a man aged 60 to 69 in good health and CMV-seropositive.

V is TRBV29-1 and J is TRBJ2-7; 9 positions agree with TRBD1. The V segment lost 4 bases and the J segment 6 bases; nucleotides outside the gene matches: 10. CDR3 size: 14 residues. Germline lookup yields CDR1 SQVTM and CDR2 ANQGSEA. CDR3 nucleotides: TGCAGCGTTGGGAGGGGACAGGGAACCCCCGAGCAGTACTTC. Protein: CSVGRGQGTPEQYF.

The chain links TRBV10-3 to TRBJ2-7; maybe TRBD1 (7 bases). Germline CDR1 ENHRY, CDR2 SYGVKD. The CDR3 consists of 14 residues. The germline V and J ends were trimmed by 7 bases and 5 bases, with 18 bases remaining between them. The CDR3 region has the DNA TGTGCCATCAAAGGGGGCGGGGCCCCGAACGAGCAGTACTTC. Its protein product is CAIKGGGAPNEQYF.

This clone came up once. This sequence joins TRBV11-2 and TRBJ1-2, with D possibly matching TRBD1 (6 bases). Germline V gene data show CDR1 as SGHAT and CDR2 as FQNNGV. V shed 0 bases and J shed 3 bases, with 17 bases lying between them. The CDR3 consists of 17 residues. CDR3: CASSLDLAGARDYGYTF. DNA for the CDR3: TGTGCCAGCAGCTTAGATCTGGCGGGGGCGCGAGACTATGGCTACACCTTC.

The chain links TRBV19 to TRBJ2-1, with 8 bases fitting TRBD2. In germline, CDR1 is LNHDA, CDR2 SQIVND (reference sequence). V lost 6 bases and J lost 13; bases outside the gene matches: 8. The CDR3 is 12 residues long. CDR3 region: CASSPGGPSQFF. For the CDR3, the DNA is TGTGCCAGTAGCCCGGGGGGGCCAAGCCAGTTCTTC.

V gene TRBV27 combines with J gene TRBJ2-1; D perhaps matches TRBD1 (5 bases). The CDR3 runs to 13 residues. Germline V gives CDR1 MNHEY, CDR2 SMNVEV (reference sequence). V lost 2 bases and J 8 bases, leaving 10 bases between the germline ends. Here the CDR3 reads CASSLGAVHEQFF. The CDR3 DNA follows: TGTGCCAGCAGTTTAGGGGCGGTCCATGAGCAGTTCTTC.

V and J are TRBV5-1 and TRBJ2-2, with TRBD1 matching 7 bases. This CDR3 is built from 15 residues. V lost 3 bases to trimming and J lost 6 bases; unmatched junction nucleotides: 8. The germline V gene has CDR1 SGHRS and CDR2 YFSETQ. Here the CDR3 reads CASSSATGWAGELFF. CDR3 DNA: TGCGCCAGCAGCTCGGCGACAGGGTGGGCCGGGGAGCTGTTTTTT.

This clone was detected once. V gene TRBV7-9 combines with J gene TRBJ1-6; tentative D call: TRBD1 (6 bases). This CDR3 has 15 residues. Trimming took off 1 base at V and 10 bases at J, with 14 bases between the two ends. Germline V gene sequence: CDR1 SEHNR, CDR2 FQNEAQ (reference sequence). The CDR3 spells CASSLVLGAESPLHF. The CDR3 region has the DNA TGTGCCAGCAGCTTAGTTTTGGGGGCAGAATCACCCCTCCACTTT.

The rearrangement joins TRBV4-2 to TRBJ2-3, with 7 bases that match TRBD2. In germline, CDR1 is LGHNA, CDR2 YNFKEQ. V was clipped by 0 bases and J by 2 bases; unmatched bases: 2. This CDR3 has 15 amino acids. The CDR3 DNA sequence: TGTGCCAGCAGCCAAGAAGGGACTAACACAGATACGCAGTATTTT. It encodes CASSQEGTNTDTQYF.

The CDR3 nucleotides are TGTGCCAGCAGCCCAACATACCCGAAAGAGACCCAGTACTTC. Translation gives CASSPTYPKETQYF. The genes are TRBV9 and TRBJ2-5, with no clear D. From germline, CDR1 is SGDLS and CDR2 YYNGEE. Trimming removed 4 bases from V and 3 bases from J, with 13 bases in between. The CDR3 length is 14 residues.

The chain carries TRBV5-6 and TRBJ2-6; D is possibly TRBD1 (5 bases). Germline values: CDR1 SGHDT, CDR2 YYEEEE. The CDR3 consists of 15 residues. V was cut by 1 base and J by 1 base, with 6 bases left in between. CDR3 protein: CASSLSGSGANVLTF. The CDR3 DNA reads as TGTGCCAGCAGCTTGTCAGGGTCTGGGGCCAACGTCCTGACTTTC.

This chain connects TRBV5-1 to TRBJ1-2; D is perhaps TRBD1 (6 bases). The CDR3 has 15 amino acids. Germline V gives CDR1 SGHRS, CDR2 YFSETQ. V lost 0 bases and J 4 bases, leaving 13 bases between the germline ends. CDR3: CASSLEGTPAYGYTF. DNA for the CDR3: TGCGCCAGCAGCTTGGAAGGGACACCAGCCTATGGCTACACCTTC.

This clone appeared a few times. V usage is TRBV15 and J usage is TRBJ1-2; 7 bases align to TRBD1. Looked up from germline, CDR1 is LNHNV and CDR2 is YYDKDF (reference sequence). The CDR3 totals 15 residues. V lost 3 bases to trimming and J lost 7 bases; unmatched junction nucleotides: 11. CDR3 in DNA: TGTGCCACCAGCAGCCGACAGGGAAAGACGGCTGGCTACACCTTC. Residues: CATSSRQGKTAGYTF.

This chain's CDR3 is CASSSGSTGGSGNTIYF. CDR3 in DNA: TGCGCCAGCAGCTCAGGTTCAACAGGGGGTTCTGGAAACACCATATATTTT. The V and J genes are TRBV5-1 and TRBJ1-3; 8 bases align to TRBD1. The germline CDR1 and CDR2 sequences are SGHRS and YFSETQ. The V gene end was trimmed by 3 bases and the J gene end by 1 base; junction bases not matched to a gene: 9. This CDR3 is 17 amino acids long.

The chain couples TRBV30 to TRBJ1-5; TRBD1 is a possible D gene (6 bases). Germline V CDR1 and CDR2: GTSNPN, SVGIG (reference sequence). This CDR3 spans 15 amino acids. V shed 2 bases and J shed 7 bases, with 18 bases lying between them. The CDR3 here is CAWSRGGAGDQPQHF. The CDR3 nucleotides are TGTGCCTGGAGTAGGGGGGGGGCAGGGGACCAGCCCCAGCATTTT.

This sequence joins TRBV5-4 and TRBJ2-3; 10 bases map to TRBD1. The CDR3 is 17 residues long. Germline V gene lookup returns CDR1 SGHNT and CDR2 YYREEE (reference sequence). Trimming removed 4 bases from V and 3 bases from J; junction bases left unmatched: 11. The CDR3, as DNA: TGTGCCAGCAGCCTGAAGGGACAGGGGCCGTCGACAGATACGCAGTATTTT. Protein sequence: CASSLKGQGPSTDTQYF.

The chain links TRBV5-1 to TRBJ1-4; 8 positions match TRBD1. The CDR3 contains 15 residues. Germline assignment: CDR1 SGHRS and CDR2 YFSETQ. Trimming cost V 4 bases and J 8 bases; bases outside gene matches: 10. This CDR3 reads CASSPLGTGGEKLFF. The CDR3 nucleotides read TGCGCCAGCAGCCCCCTAGGGACAGGTGGGGAAAAACTGTTTTTT. Supplemented by reference TRBV5-1 and TRBJ1-4, the full variable domain reads KAGVTQTPRYLIKTRGQQVTLSCSPISGHRSVSWYQQTPGQGLQFLFEYFSETQRNKGNFPGRFSGRQFSNSRSEMNVSTLELGDSALYLCASSPLGTGGEKLFFGSGTQLSVL.

This clone is a singleton in its sample. This chain links TRBV5-1 with TRBJ2-1; 15 nucleotides line up with TRBD2. V lost 3 bases and J lost 8; bases outside the gene matches: 3. There are 15 residues in the CDR3. The germline V gene has CDR1 SGHRS and CDR2 YFSETQ. The CDR3 nucleotides read TGCGCCAGCAGCTCTGGGACTAGCGGGGGGTATGAGCAGTTCTTC. Protein sequence: CASSSGTSGGYEQFF.

The gene calls are TRBV5-1 and TRBJ2-5, with 9 bases fitting TRBD1. In germline, CDR1 is SGHRS, CDR2 YFSETQ. V lost 3 bases, J lost 5 bases, and 11 bases stayed unmatched. This CDR3 is built from 16 residues. The CDR3 bases are TGCGCCAGCAGCTCCGACGGGACAGGGATGGGGGAGACCCAGTACTTC. Amino acid sequence: CASSSDGTGMGETQYF.

This chain joins TRBV6-6 and TRBJ1-1; no firm D call. Germline V gene lookup returns CDR1 MNHNY and CDR2 SVGAGI (reference sequence). The CDR3 contains 14 residues. Trimming left V 5 bases short and J 3 bases short, with 13 bases between. CDR3 in amino acids: CASSIIRGDTEAFF. The CDR3 nucleotides read TGTGCCAGCAGTATAATTCGCGGGGACACTGAAGCTTTCTTT.

The count of this clone is one. The chain joins TRBV5-1 to TRBJ2-1; 8 bases are a match to TRBD2. Per germline, CDR1 SGHRS and CDR2 YFSETQ. V lost 2 bases and J lost 6; bases outside the gene matches: 7. This CDR3 has 15 residues. CDR3 in amino acids: CASSFGAGVPNEQFF. The CDR3 nucleotides are TGCGCCAGCAGCTTCGGAGCGGGAGTGCCCAATGAGCAGTTCTTC.